The following is a T cell receptor beta chain sequence with its context. The antigen is undetermined. Collection of blood occurred at baseline, at cycle 4 day 1, and at cycle 7 day 1. These data belong to a study of OX40 agonist ivuxolimab in advanced cancers. Study at large: Dose-escalation patients' cancers were hepatocellular carcinoma, melanoma, renal cell or head and neck cancer. Prior therapy, whether anti-PD-1, anti-PD-L1 or anti-CTLA-4, was allowed, and 35% to 40% had some.

The CDR3 has 17 residues. Some clones are missing from TCRdb's copy, which holds only in-frame ones; the method was immunoSEQ multiplex PCR. The sample includes tens of thousands of clones, 91% of them seen just once. Regarding the study as a whole: Blood T cells, both CD4+ and CD8+, expanded clonally by week 6 at 0.1 to 3.0 mg/kg.

The J gene is TRBJ2-5, the V gene TRBV12-2; TRBD2, the D gene given by the table, was not confirmed from the DNA. TRBV12-2 is labeled a pseudogene. The sample in question was CD4+ or CD8+ T cells sorted from blood, obtained in a trial of the OX40 agonist ivuxolimab. This receptor was obtained from an adult with an advanced solid tumor such as melanoma, head and neck, liver or kidney cancer. Here the CDR3 reads CASPSETLAGVEETQYF. CDR3 in DNA: TGTGCAAGTCCCTCAGAAACGCTAGCGGGAGTAGAAGAGACCCAGTACTTC.